The entry below describes one T cell receptor (beta chain). Antigen specificity is unknown. This specimen comes from a study of T-cell reconstitution after alpha-beta-depleted transplantation in children. Unique molecular identifiers were used to barcode this TCRbeta library. TCRdb re-analysed the PCR reads in MiXCR, keeping a single row per CDR3 protein. Of 540,000 or so distinct CDR3 sequences listed, under 30% are singletons. Germline-derived CDR1 and CDR2 are SGHTA and FQGTGA. The CDR3 extends over 13 amino acids. V was clipped by 8 bases and J by 4 bases; unmatched bases: 2. Study-level results: There were reportedly several hundred expanded graft clones from which alpha-beta T cells came about two months after transplant. Where some patients showed high TCRbeta diversity at day 60, it came from recipient T cells and thymic progenitors that had survived.

The genes are TRBV7-3 and TRBJ2-5, with 12 bases matching TRBD2. The specimen was PBMCs, mostly from graft donor cells, collected 360 days after TCRalphabeta/CD19-depleted stem cell transplant. The clonotype comes from a boy younger than two who had a stem cell transplant for acute myeloid leukemia, so the T cells may come from the graft donor. The DNA of the CDR3 is TGTGCCAGCTCTAGCGGGGGGGCAGAGACCCAGTACTTC. Amino acids: CASSSGGAETQYF.